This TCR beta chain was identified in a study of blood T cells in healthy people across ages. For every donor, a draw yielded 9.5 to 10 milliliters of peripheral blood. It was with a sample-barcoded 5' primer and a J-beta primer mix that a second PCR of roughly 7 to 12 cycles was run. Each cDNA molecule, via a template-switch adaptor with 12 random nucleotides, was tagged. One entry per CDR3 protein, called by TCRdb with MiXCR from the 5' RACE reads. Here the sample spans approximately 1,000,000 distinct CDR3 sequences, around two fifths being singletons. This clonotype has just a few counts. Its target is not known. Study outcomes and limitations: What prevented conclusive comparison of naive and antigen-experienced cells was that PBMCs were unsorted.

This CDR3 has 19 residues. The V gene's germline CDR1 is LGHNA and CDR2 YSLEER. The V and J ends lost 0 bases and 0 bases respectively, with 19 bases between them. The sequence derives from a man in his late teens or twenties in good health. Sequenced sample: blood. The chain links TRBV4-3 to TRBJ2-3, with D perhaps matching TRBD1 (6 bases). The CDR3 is CASSQDRGSTGPSTDTQYF. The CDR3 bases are TGCGCCAGCAGCCAAGATAGGGGATCGACAGGTCCCAGCACAGATACGCAGTATTTT.